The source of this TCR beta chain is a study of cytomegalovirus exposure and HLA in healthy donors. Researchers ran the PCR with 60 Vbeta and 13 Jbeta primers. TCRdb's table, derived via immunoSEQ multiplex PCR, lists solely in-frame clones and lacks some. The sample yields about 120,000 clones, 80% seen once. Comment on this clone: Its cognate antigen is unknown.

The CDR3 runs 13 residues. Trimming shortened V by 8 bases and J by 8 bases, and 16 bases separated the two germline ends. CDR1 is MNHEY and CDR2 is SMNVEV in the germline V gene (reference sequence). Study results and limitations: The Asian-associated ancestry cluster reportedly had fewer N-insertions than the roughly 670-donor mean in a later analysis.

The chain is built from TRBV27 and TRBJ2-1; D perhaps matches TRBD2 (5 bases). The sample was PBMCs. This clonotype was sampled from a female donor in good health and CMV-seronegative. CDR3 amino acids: CASRRAGPHEQFF. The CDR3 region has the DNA TGTGCCAGCCGGCGGGCCGGACCCCATGAGCAGTTCTTC.